This TCR beta chain comes out of a study of cytotoxic CD8 clonotypes in ibrutinib-treated CLL. Germline CDR1 and CDR2: SEHNR and FQNEAQ (reference sequence). V lost 1 base to trimming and J lost 14 bases, with 15 bases between them. The CDR3 totals 13 residues. Only in-frame clones appear in the TCRdb table, and some are missing; sequencing was by immunoSEQ multiplex PCR. The table shows 65,000 to 90,000 clones, with approximately 87% occurring only once. Study-level findings and limits: The study found baseline clonality above age-matched healthy donors, tracking circulating CD8+ T-cell counts. A rise in clonality was seen at ibrutinib response, and a fall back toward baseline was seen at progression. Rare overall, public clonotypes shrank or held steady under therapy.

Of note for this clone: Antigen: not known.

PBMCs that had been cryopreserved were the source of 1.5 to 2.5 micrograms of genomic DNA for TCR beta libraries. The specimen comprised PBMCs, sampled after 24 months of ibrutinib treatment. The clonotype comes from a human donor with chronic lymphocytic leukemia. The chain couples TRBV7-9 to TRBJ2-1; perhaps TRBD2 as D (6 bases). The CDR3 region is CASSLEARGGEFF. The CDR3 DNA reads TGTGCCAGCAGCTTAGAGGCCCGCGGAGGGGAGTTCTTC.